The following is a TCR beta chain sequence with its context. V was clipped by 5 bases and J by 3 bases, with 19 bases between them. From germline, CDR1 is SGHRS and CDR2 YFSETQ. This CDR3 region has 16 residues. Only in-frame clones appear in the TCRdb table, and some are missing; sequencing was by immunoSEQ multiplex PCR. The sample contains 12,000 or so clones, 85% to 95% of which appear only once. The data were obtained in a study of technical replicates of blood from four donors. The clonotype comes from a human donor in good health. V gene TRBV5-1 combines with J gene TRBJ2-3; a weak D match, TRBD1 (5 bases). What was sequenced was PBMCs. The CDR3 is CASSPGRVMRTDTQYF. The CDR3 bases are TGCGCCAGCAGTCCCGGCAGGGTGATGAGGACAGATACGCAGTATTTT.